This entry lists 15 T cell receptor beta chains sequenced from one sample in a study of radiation and T cells in renal cell carcinoma. The sample's time point: blood 4 weeks post-SBRT, at nephrectomy. The treatment denotes: 15 Gy SBRT to primary tumor, nephrectomy 4 weeks later. Sequenced by immunoSEQ multiplex PCR; TCRdb stores in-frame clones only, minus some. The sample holds tens of thousands of clones; 85% are singletons and the top ten take around 9.1%. Sequencing was performed on blood, taken from a patient whose treatment included radiotherapy and nephrectomy. These receptor sequences come from a man between 45 and 60 years old with renal cell carcinoma.

The V and J genes are TRBV19 and TRBJ2-7; 7 positions match TRBD2. The germline CDR1 and CDR2 sequences are LNHDA and SQIVND (reference sequence). Trimming at V came to 4 bases and at J to 3 bases, leaving 12 bases not matched to a gene. This CDR3 region has 16 residues. The CDR3 DNA reads TGTGCCAGTAGTACATCCCGGCCAAGCGGGGTCTACGAGCAGTACTTC. It encodes CASSTSRPSGVYEQYF.

The chain is built from TRBV27 and TRBJ2-7, with TRBD1 matching over 8 bases. The CDR3 extends over 14 amino acids. Trimming at V came to 6 bases and at J to 2 bases, leaving 6 bases not matched to a gene. Germline V lookup: CDR1 MNHEY, CDR2 SMNVEV (reference sequence). The CDR3 sequence is CASSPGQGPYEQYF. The CDR3 DNA sequence: TGTGCCAGCAGCCCCGGACAGGGCCCCTACGAGCAGTACTTC.

The V gene is TRBV5-5, the J gene TRBJ2-3; D is unclear. The length of the CDR3 is 14 residues. The V gene's germline CDR1 is SGHKS and CDR2 YYEKEE (reference sequence). V was pared by 0 bases and J by 4 bases, with 9 bases between. CDR3 bases: TGTGCCAGCAGCTTGGTTCGCGTGGCAGATACGCAGTATTTT. Amino acid sequence: CASSLVRVADTQYF.

The J gene is TRBJ1-5, the V gene TRBV27; D not resolved. The CDR3 is 12 amino acids. Germline V gene sequence: CDR1 MNHEY, CDR2 SMNVEV (reference sequence). The V and J ends lost 3 bases and 2 bases respectively, with 2 bases between them. This chain's CDR3 is CASSFRNQPQHF. CDR3 bases: TGTGCCAGCAGTTTTCGCAATCAGCCCCAGCATTTT.

This chain links TRBV6-5 with TRBJ2-3, with D possibly being TRBD1 (6 bases). The V end lost 2 bases, the J end lost 0 bases, and 12 bases lay between the germline ends. Germline V lookup: CDR1 MNHEY, CDR2 SVGAGI. The length of the CDR3 is 16 residues. The CDR3 reads CASSYEYRVSTDTQYF. The DNA for the CDR3 is TGTGCCAGCAGTTACGAATACAGGGTTAGCACAGATACGCAGTATTTT.

This clone was observed a single time. J is TRBJ2-2 and V is TRBV6-5; D remains unclear. V was shortened by 0 bases and J by 8 bases, with 10 bases between the two germline ends. Germline V gene data show CDR1 as MNHEY and CDR2 as SVGAGI. The CDR3 consists of 14 residues. CDR3 region: CASSYSVATGELFF. CDR3 nucleotides: TGTGCCAGCAGTTACTCGGTGGCTACAGGGGAGCTGTTTTTT.

This chain links TRBV7-2 with TRBJ2-3; either TRBD1 or TRBD2 may fit D (5 bases each). V lost 1 base and J 2 bases, leaving 19 bases between the germline ends. The length of the CDR3 is 18 residues. Germline assignment: CDR1 SGHTA and CDR2 FQGNSA. This chain's CDR3 is CASSLVAGRGLLTDTQYF. In DNA form, the CDR3 reads TGTGCCAGCAGCTTAGTGGCGGGCCGGGGCCTACTCACAGATACGCAGTATTTT.

The chain is built from TRBV25-1 and TRBJ2-7, with 7 bases matching TRBD2. Germline-derived CDR1 and CDR2 are MGHDK and SYGVNS. V lost 8 bases, J lost 2 bases, and 9 bases stayed unmatched. The CDR3 loop spans 14 amino acids. Written as DNA, the CDR3 is TGTGCCAGCCGGCAAGCGGGAAGAACCTACGAGCAGTACTTC. Translating gives CASRQAGRTYEQYF.

The chain couples TRBV27 to TRBJ2-1, with 8 bases that match TRBD2. Germline trimming cut 4 bases from V and 10 bases from J; bases unmatched to any gene: 15. Germline V lookup: CDR1 MNHEY, CDR2 SMNVEV (reference sequence). The CDR3 consists of 16 residues. The CDR3, as DNA: TGTGCCAGCAGTTACACCATGGGACTAGATTCCCTCGAGCAGTTCTTC. Amino acid sequence: CASSYTMGLDSLEQFF.

V gene TRBV27 combines with J gene TRBJ1-5; D unresolved. CDR1 MNHEY and CDR2 SMNVEV come from the germline V gene (reference sequence). V lost 3 bases and J 0 bases, leaving 9 bases between the germline ends. This CDR3 contains 15 residues. CDR3 nucleotides: TGTGCCAGCAGTTTCCAGGCGTATAGCAATCAGCCCCAGCATTTT. Translation: CASSFQAYSNQPQHF.

There are a few counts of this clone. The J gene is TRBJ1-4, the V gene TRBV9; 7 bases line up with TRBD1. This CDR3 contains 13 residues. The germline V gene has CDR1 SGDLS and CDR2 YYNGEE. With V trimmed by 3 bases and J by 8 bases, 4 bases remained unmatched. CDR3 protein: CASSGLTGEKLFF. The CDR3 DNA is TGTGCCAGCAGCGGATTGACAGGGGAAAAACTGTTTTTT.

The V gene is TRBV6-4, the J gene TRBJ1-3; D is unclear. The ends were cut back, 4 bases at V and 0 bases at J, with 10 bases in the middle. Germline assignment: CDR1 MRHNA and CDR2 SNTAGT. There are 15 residues in the CDR3. DNA of the CDR3: TGTGCCAGCAGTGGGATCGGGTCCTCTGGAAACACCATATATTTT. Protein sequence: CASSGIGSSGNTIYF.

This clone has just a few counts. The chain links TRBV4-2 to TRBJ1-3; D is possibly TRBD1 (6 bases). The CDR3 length is 15 residues. Germline CDR1 and CDR2: LGHNA and YNFKEQ. V was pared by 3 bases and J by 2 bases, with 11 bases between. For the CDR3, the DNA is TGTGCCAGCAGCCAGGGGACAACGACTGGAAACACCATATATTTT. Its translation: CASSQGTTTGNTIYF.

The chain uses TRBV18 and TRBJ1-6; tentatively, D is TRBD1 (5 bases). V shed 4 bases and J shed 7 bases, with 8 bases lying between them. This CDR3 is built from 13 residues. CDR1 is KGHSH, CDR2 LQKENI, per germline. The CDR3 region has the DNA TGTGCCAGCTCACAGGGGTTGAATTCACCCCTCCACTTT. Its translation is CASSQGLNSPLHF.

The genes are TRBV28 and TRBJ1-2; perhaps TRBD1 as D (5 bases). CDR3 length equals 15 residues. Trimming took off 3 bases at V and 0 bases at J, with 11 bases between the two ends. Germline values: CDR1 MDHEN, CDR2 SYDVKM. The CDR3 nucleotides are TGTGCCAGCAGTTTCGGGGGGGGTTCTAACTATGGCTACACCTTC. Translation gives CASSFGGGSNYGYTF.